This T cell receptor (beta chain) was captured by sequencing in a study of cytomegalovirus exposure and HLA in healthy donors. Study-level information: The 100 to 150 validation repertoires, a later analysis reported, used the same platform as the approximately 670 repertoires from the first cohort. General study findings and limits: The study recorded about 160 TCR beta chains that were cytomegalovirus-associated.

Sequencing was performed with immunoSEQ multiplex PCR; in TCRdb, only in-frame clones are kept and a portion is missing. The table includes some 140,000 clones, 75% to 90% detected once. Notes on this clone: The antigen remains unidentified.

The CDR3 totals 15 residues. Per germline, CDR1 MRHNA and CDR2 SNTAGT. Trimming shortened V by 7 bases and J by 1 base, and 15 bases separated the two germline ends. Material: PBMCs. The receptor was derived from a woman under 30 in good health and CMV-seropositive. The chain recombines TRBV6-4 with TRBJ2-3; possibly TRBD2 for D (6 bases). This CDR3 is CASTEGGRGTDTQYF. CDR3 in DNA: TGTGCCAGCACCGAGGGAGGCAGGGGCACAGATACGCAGTATTTT.